The 8 T cell receptor beta chains below come from one sample, sequenced in a study of blood T cell repertoires in COVID-19. Produced via immunoSEQ multiplex PCR; TCRdb's table is partial and in-frame only. This repertoire shows under 200,000 clones, roughly nine tenths found once; its top ten account for approximately 11%. The sequenced sample was peripheral blood. These receptors all come from an older woman with COVID-19, enrolled during active disease.

The J gene is TRBJ1-1, the V gene TRBV24-1; D gene unclear. CDR3 length equals 15 residues. V shed 9 bases and J shed 1 base, with 17 bases lying between them. CDR1 is KGHDR, CDR2 SFDVKD, per germline. The CDR3 bases are TGTGCCACCTCAGGAATACAAAATAGGAACACTGAAGCTTTCTTT. This encodes CATSGIQNRNTEAFF.

This clone is a singleton in its sample. The rearrangement joins TRBV6-6 to TRBJ2-7; 12 nucleotides align to TRBD2. The V segment lost 7 bases and the J segment 2 bases; nucleotides outside the gene matches: 6. The length of the CDR3 is 15 residues. Germline V CDR1 and CDR2: MNHNY, SVGAGI (reference sequence). CDR3 sequence (DNA): TGTGCCAGCACCATGACTAGCGGGAGTGCCTACGAGCAGTACTTC. Protein: CASTMTSGSAYEQYF.

CDR3 amino acids: CASTSGGGAAQPQHF. CDR3 bases: TGTGCCAGTACCTCGGGAGGGGGCGCGGCTCAGCCCCAGCATTTT. The gene calls are TRBV19 and TRBJ1-5; 7 bases fit TRBD1. The CDR3 extends over 15 amino acids. V was pared by 7 bases and J by 6 bases, with 12 bases of the junction left unmatched. Germline CDR1 is LNHDA and CDR2 is SQIVND (reference sequence).

V is TRBV4-1 and J is TRBJ1-5; 11 bases are a match to TRBD1. Germline V gene sequence: CDR1 MGHRA, CDR2 YSYEKL. V lost 3 bases and J lost 2; bases outside the gene matches: 12. The CDR3 sequence is 19 residues long. Here the CDR3 DNA reads TGCGCCAGCAGCCAGGTGTTTGGGACAGGGGGAAGAGGCAATCAGCCCCAGCATTTT. Protein product: CASSQVFGTGGRGNQPQHF.

The CDR3 loop is CSVTEGAMGNSPLHF. In nucleotides, the CDR3 is TGCAGCGTTACCGAGGGGGCAATGGGGAATTCACCCCTCCACTTT. The chain uses TRBV29-1 and TRBJ1-6; TRBD1 matches 7 bases. CDR1 and CDR2 (germline): SQVTM, ANQGSEA. With V trimmed by 5 bases and J by 7 bases, 11 bases remained unmatched. The CDR3 is 15 residues long.

J is TRBJ2-1 and V is TRBV6-5; D may be TRBD1 (6 bases). The germline gives CDR1 MNHEY, CDR2 SVGAGI. Trimming shortened V by 6 bases and J by 4 bases, and 13 bases separated the two germline ends. CDR3 length: 14 amino acids. CDR3 nucleotide sequence: TGTGCCAGCAGGACCCCTACAGGGTACAATGAGCAGTTCTTC. Amino acid sequence: CASRTPTGYNEQFF.

The chain recombines TRBV12-3 or TRBV12-4 with TRBJ2-3; 11 bases match TRBD1. After removal of 6 bases from V and 9 bases from J, the junction contained 5 bases not matched to a gene. This CDR3 spans 13 amino acids. CDR3 in DNA: TGTGCCAGCAGCCCGGGACAGGGGGGGACGCAGTATTTT. Translated: CASSPGQGGTQYF.

V and J are TRBV6-2 or TRBV6-3 and TRBJ2-7; maybe TRBD2 (6 bases). Trimming removed 2 bases at V and 6 bases at J, with 14 bases between. Germline values: CDR1 MNHEY, CDR2 SVGEGT. The CDR3 has 14 amino acids. Here the CDR3 reads CASSYLGGEGEQYF. CDR3 DNA: TGTGCCAGCAGTTACCTGGGGGGAGAAGGCGAGCAGTACTTC.